Following are 27 T cell receptor beta chains from one sample sequenced in a study of shared clonotypes between healthy human individuals. The protocol was immunoSEQ multiplex PCR, while the TCRdb copy is restricted to in-frame clones and leaves out a portion. The sample carries approximately 1,000,000 clones, 70% to 80% recorded once. Sequences were obtained from memory CD4+ T cells from PBMCs. The subset: CD45RA-negative fraction. These receptor sequences come from a man younger than 30 in good health. Some clones in this sample may be carry-over from other donors' samples.

The J gene is TRBJ1-3, the V gene TRBV4-1, with a tentative D call TRBD1 (5 bases). The CDR3 spans 13 residues. Trimming removed 1 base from V and 8 bases from J, with 9 bases in between. Germline assignment: CDR1 MGHRA and CDR2 YSYEKL. As DNA, the CDR3 is TGCGCCAGCAGCCAAGGGTGGGGGGACACCATATATTTT. Translating gives CASSQGWGDTIYF.

This clone has just one count. The chain carries TRBV19 and TRBJ2-2; maybe TRBD1 (7 bases). Between the trimmed V and J ends, which lost 6 bases and 1 base, there was a span of 18 bases. CDR3 length: 17 residues. CDR1 is LNHDA, CDR2 SQIVND, per germline (reference sequence). CDR3 region: CASRSRGAPVNTGELFF. CDR3 bases: TGTGCCAGTAGGTCCAGGGGGGCACCCGTGAACACCGGGGAGCTGTTTTTT.

This sequence joins TRBV27 and TRBJ2-5, with 8 nucleotides matching TRBD2. V shed 4 bases and J 7 bases; nucleotides not matched to a gene: 5. Germline assignment: CDR1 MNHEY and CDR2 SMNVEV (reference sequence). The length of the CDR3 is 13 residues. The chain's CDR3 is CASSSGGLGTQYF. In nucleotides, the CDR3 is TGTGCCAGCAGTTCGGGGGGGCTGGGGACCCAGTACTTC.

As DNA, the CDR3 is TGTGCCAGCAGTTTCCGGGGCGGAGTGGGGAGAGCTAACTATGGCTACACCTTC. This encodes CASSFRGGVGRANYGYTF. The chain carries TRBV28 and TRBJ1-2, with D perhaps TRBD1 (5 bases). This CDR3 spans 18 amino acids. Trimming took off 3 bases at V and 0 bases at J, with 20 bases between the two ends. Germline V gene lookup returns CDR1 MDHEN and CDR2 SYDVKM.

J is TRBJ1-1 and V is TRBV6-1; D ambiguous. The CDR3 loop spans 14 amino acids. Per the germline V gene, CDR1 is MNHNS and CDR2 is SASEGT. Trimming pared 7 bases from V and 0 bases from J, leaving 12 bases between. The CDR3 nucleotides are TGTGCCAGCACGTCACAGAGCATGAACACTGAAGCTTTCTTT. Translating it yields CASTSQSMNTEAFF.

J is TRBJ2-7 and V is TRBV27; no definite D call. V lost 0 bases to trimming and J lost 6 bases, with 12 bases between them. Germline assignment: CDR1 MNHEY and CDR2 SMNVEV (reference sequence). The CDR3 is made up of 14 amino acids. CDR3: CASSLSRLSGEQYF. CDR3 DNA sequence: TGTGCCAGCAGTTTATCCAGATTGTCCGGCGAGCAGTACTTC.

This clone has only one observation. The gene calls are TRBV7-2 and TRBJ2-5; D is possibly TRBD2 (6 bases). Germline values: CDR1 SGHTA, CDR2 FQGNSA. V was clipped by 4 bases and J by 1 base, with 13 bases between them. The length of the CDR3 is 15 residues. The CDR3 here is CASSSPRGGQETQYF. The CDR3 DNA follows: TGTGCCAGCAGCTCCCCGCGGGGCGGCCAAGAGACCCAGTACTTC.

The chain combines TRBV18 with TRBJ1-1, with a weak D call TRBD1 (5 bases). CDR1 and CDR2 (germline): KGHSH, LQKENI. The CDR3 spans 15 residues. Trimming took 3 bases from V and 0 from J, leaving 11 bases between them. CDR3 in DNA: TGTGCCAGCTCACCGACCGGGACGGTGAACACTGAAGCTTTCTTT. It encodes CASSPTGTVNTEAFF.

The chain links TRBV27 to TRBJ1-2; D remains ambiguous. Germline CDR1 MNHEY, CDR2 SMNVEV (reference sequence). The V gene lost 0 bases and the J gene lost 4 bases, with 9 bases spanning the gap. The CDR3 runs 14 residues. CDR3 nucleotides: TGTGCCAGCAGTTTATCAGTTACTAGCTATGGCTACACCTTC. It specifies CASSLSVTSYGYTF.

The V call is TRBV7-9, the J call TRBJ2-5, with D possibly being TRBD1 or TRBD2 (6 bases each). The germline V and J ends were trimmed by 4 bases and 5 bases, with 26 bases remaining between them. CDR3 length equals 18 residues. In germline, CDR1 is SEHNR, CDR2 FQNEAQ (reference sequence). CDR3 protein: CASSSIVTAGGGGETQYF. The CDR3 nucleotides read TGTGCCAGCAGCTCGATAGTCACGGCAGGAGGAGGGGGGGAGACCCAGTACTTC.

Many counts were recorded for this clone. The V call is TRBV27, the J call TRBJ1-4; D uncertain. V was shortened by 7 bases and J by 3 bases, with 15 bases between the two germline ends. The CDR3 is 15 amino acids. The germline gives CDR1 MNHEY, CDR2 SMNVEV (reference sequence). The DNA of the CDR3 is TGTGCCAGCACCCGTCGGTTTGTGGCTAATGAAAAACTGTTTTTT. It translates to CASTRRFVANEKLFF.

This chain links TRBV5-1 with TRBJ2-5, with 13 positions matching TRBD2. Per the germline V gene, CDR1 is SGHRS and CDR2 is YFSETQ. The CDR3 contains 16 residues. J gave up 5 bases and V 3 bases, and 7 bases lay outside the gene matches. CDR3 sequence reads: CASSWTSGRGRETQYF. In DNA form, the CDR3 reads TGCGCCAGCAGCTGGACTAGCGGGAGAGGGAGGGAGACCCAGTACTTC.

The rearrangement joins TRBV11-1 to TRBJ2-3; D uncertain. There are 14 residues in the CDR3. Germline CDR1 reads SGHAT; CDR2 reads FQDESV (reference sequence). V shed 5 bases and J shed 6 bases, with 15 bases lying between them. CDR3 nucleotide sequence: TGTGCCAGCAGCCCCCAGAATCTGATGGATACGCAGTATTTT. This sequence encodes CASSPQNLMDTQYF.

About this clone: The sample has other DNA sequences that encode this CDR3 too. The rearrangement uses TRBV5-1 and TRBJ2-7, with D perhaps matching TRBD2 (6 bases). Germline-derived CDR1 and CDR2 are SGHRS and YFSETQ. V shed 5 bases and J shed 3 bases, with 9 bases lying between them. The CDR3 spans 12 residues. CDR3 protein: CASSLEGYEQYF. Written as DNA, the CDR3 is TGCGCCAGCAGTCTGGAGGGCTACGAGCAGTACTTC.

The J gene is TRBJ2-5, the V gene TRBV29-1; tentatively, D is TRBD2 (5 bases). The V gene's germline CDR1 is SQVTM and CDR2 ANQGSEA. V was shortened by 1 base and J by 4 bases, with 7 bases between the two germline ends. This CDR3 contains 12 residues. In DNA, the CDR3 is TGCAGCGTTGAAGTAGGGAGAGAGACCCAGTACTTC. Amino acids: CSVEVGRETQYF.

The chain recombines TRBV28 with TRBJ2-6; maybe TRBD1 (5 bases). CDR1 is MDHEN, CDR2 SYDVKM, per germline. The CDR3 is 15 residues long. With 4 bases removed from V and 2 bases from J, the gap between germline ends came to 9 bases. The CDR3 DNA follows: TGTGCCAGCAGTTCCCTCAGGGCTGGGGCCAACGTCCTGACTTTC. Translation: CASSSLRAGANVLTF.

CDR3 protein: CASGPNHRGQNTEAFF. The CDR3, as DNA: TGTGCTAGTGGCCCTAACCACAGGGGCCAGAACACTGAAGCTTTCTTT. V usage is TRBV12-5 and J usage is TRBJ1-1, with 7 bases matching TRBD1. Trimming removed 6 bases from V and 1 base from J; junction bases left unmatched: 11. Germline CDR1 LGHNT, CDR2 FRNRAP. The CDR3 loop spans 16 amino acids.

This clone has more than one count but fewer than ten. This chain uses TRBV11-2 with TRBJ2-7, with 15 nucleotides matching TRBD2. The CDR3 loop spans 18 amino acids. The trim removed 5 bases at V and 5 bases at J, leaving 13 bases unmatched. Per germline, CDR1 SGHAT and CDR2 FQNNGV. CDR3 residues: CASSLIYGLAGGPHEQYF. CDR3 bases: TGTGCCAGCAGCCTAATCTACGGACTAGCGGGAGGGCCCCACGAGCAGTACTTC.

This chain's CDR3 is CASSTPGLAGGNEQFF. The CDR3 coding sequence is TGTGCCAGCAGCACCCCGGGACTAGCGGGAGGGAATGAGCAGTTCTTC. J is TRBJ2-1 and V is TRBV5-6, with 16 bases identical to TRBD2. Trimming removed 4 bases from V and 7 bases from J; junction bases left unmatched: 5. CDR3 size: 16 residues. The germline CDR1 and CDR2 sequences are SGHDT and YYEEEE.

The rearrangement uses TRBV5-1 and TRBJ2-5, with 9 bases aligning to TRBD1. CDR3 size: 16 residues. Germline lookup yields CDR1 SGHRS and CDR2 YFSETQ. J was trimmed by 0 bases and V by 0 bases; bases with no gene match: 3. DNA for the CDR3: TGCGCCAGCAGCTTGGGGGACAGGGTCAACCAAGAGACCCAGTACTTC. It codes for CASSLGDRVNQETQYF.

This clone was seen only a few times. The rearrangement links TRBV7-8 to TRBJ2-7; D is undetermined. V was pared by 5 bases and J by 2 bases, with 10 bases between. This CDR3 has 13 residues. Looked up from germline, CDR1 is SGHVS and CDR2 is FQNEAQ. The CDR3 here is CASSLGNPYEQYF. The CDR3 DNA reads TGTGCCAGCAGCCTAGGGAATCCCTACGAGCAGTACTTC.

V usage is TRBV20-1 and J usage is TRBJ2-5; D gene uncertain. V was clipped by 7 bases and J by 0 bases, with 3 bases between them. This CDR3 has 10 amino acids. Germline-derived CDR1 and CDR2 are DFQATT and SNEGSKA (reference sequence). CDR3 nucleotide sequence: TGCAGTGTACACCAAGAGACCCAGTACTTC. Amino acid sequence: CSVHQETQYF.

This chain connects TRBV21-1 to TRBJ1-1. TRBV21-1 is listed as a pseudogene. The CDR3 contains 14 residues. In nucleotides, the CDR3 is TGTGCCAGCAGCAAAGGCTGGGAGAACACTGAAGCTTTCTTT. Protein sequence: CASSKGWENTEAFF.

This rearrangement joins TRBV7-9 to TRBJ1-1; D not resolved. V lost 6 bases, J lost 3 bases, and 11 bases lay in between. Germline-derived CDR1 and CDR2 are SEHNR and FQNEAQ (reference sequence). The CDR3 runs to 13 residues. The CDR3 nucleotides read TGTGCCAGCAGTGAAAGGTCCGACACTGAAGCTTTCTTT. Translated, it gives CASSERSDTEAFF.

The chain is built from TRBV2 and TRBJ2-4; 10 bases align to TRBD1. This CDR3 is built from 15 residues. V was pared by 6 bases and J by 6 bases, with 8 bases of the junction left unmatched. Germline loops: CDR1 SNHLY, CDR2 FYNNEI. This CDR3 reads CASRGGQGNGNIQYF. The CDR3 coding sequence is TGTGCCAGCAGGGGGGGACAGGGGAACGGAAACATTCAGTACTTC.

The chain has TRBV7-6 and TRBJ2-1; TRBD2 agrees at 8 bases. Germline CDR1 reads SGHVS; CDR2 reads FNYEAQ. CDR3 length: 14 amino acids. V gave up 6 bases and J gave up 8 bases; unmatched junction bases: 9. DNA of the CDR3: TGTGCCAGCAGTTTGGGACTAGGGGTCTATGAGCAGTTCTTC. Residues: CASSLGLGVYEQFF.

This chain connects TRBV28 to TRBJ1-3; D might be TRBD1 (6 bases). V was shortened by 3 bases and J by 2 bases, with 8 bases between the two germline ends. The germline V gene encodes CDR1 MDHEN and CDR2 SYDVKM. The CDR3 covers 14 residues. CDR3 sequence reads: CASSLKGAGNTIYF. The CDR3 DNA is TGTGCCAGCAGTTTGAAGGGGGCTGGAAACACCATATATTTT. The variable domain in full, completed from reference TRBV28 and TRBJ1-3, reads DVKVTQSSRYLVKRTGEKVFLECVQDMDHENMFWYRQDPGLGLRLIYFSYDVKMKEKGDIPEGYSVSREKKERFSLILESASTNQTSMYLCASSLKGAGNTIYFGEGSWLTVV.